These 26 T cell receptor beta chains came from one sample sequenced in a study of blood T cell repertoires in COVID-19. TCRdb keeps only in-frame clones here, not all; method: immunoSEQ multiplex PCR. Among 96,000 or so clones listed, around 90% were seen once. The sequenced sample consisted of peripheral blood. These receptors were taken from a human donor with COVID-19, enrolled during active disease. The donor label of this sample is uncertain.

The chain is built from TRBV6-6 and TRBJ1-1; unclear D gene. The CDR3 has 12 residues. In germline, CDR1 is MNHNY, CDR2 SVGAGI (reference sequence). The V gene lost 3 bases and the J gene lost 5 bases, with 7 bases spanning the gap. CDR3 sequence (DNA): TGTGCCAGCAGTTATGAGGGTACTGAAGCTTTCTTT. Residues: CASSYEGTEAFF.

The rearrangement uses TRBV12-3 or TRBV12-4 and TRBJ1-5; D is unclear. The V and J ends lost 3 bases and 4 bases respectively, with 4 bases between them. The CDR3 totals 12 residues. The CDR3 sequence: CASSFSNQPQHF. The CDR3 DNA sequence: TGTGCCAGCAGTTTTTCAAATCAGCCCCAGCATTTT.

This sequence joins TRBV12-3 or TRBV12-4 and TRBJ2-1; unclear D gene. Trimming removed 10 bases from V and 5 bases from J, with 15 bases in between. The CDR3 covers 13 residues. The CDR3 DNA follows: TGTGCCACCATGTGGTCTGGCAACAATGAGCAGTTCTTC. It codes for CATMWSGNNEQFF.

The gene calls are TRBV5-4 and TRBJ1-2; D call uncertain. CDR1 and CDR2 (germline): SGHNT, YYREEE (reference sequence). The V end lost 2 bases, the J end lost 3 bases, and 11 bases lay between the germline ends. The CDR3 loop spans 14 amino acids. The CDR3 DNA follows: TGTGCCAGCAGCTTATACAGCACCGACTATGGCTACACCTTC. This sequence encodes CASSLYSTDYGYTF.

The V call is TRBV24-1, the J call TRBJ2-5; the D is unclear. This CDR3 comprises 14 residues. V was trimmed by 2 bases and J by 5 bases, leaving 11 bases between them. Per the germline V gene, CDR1 is KGHDR and CDR2 is SFDVKD. CDR3 residues: CATSDSLAGETQYF. CDR3 DNA: TGTGCCACCAGTGATTCACTGGCCGGGGAGACCCAGTACTTC.

Here the CDR3 reads CASTPGGTANTGELFF. As DNA, the CDR3 is TGTGCCAGCACCCCAGGAGGGACGGCGAACACCGGGGAGCTGTTTTTT. The chain uses TRBV9 and TRBJ2-2; a possible D gene is TRBD2 (6 bases). The CDR3 extends over 16 amino acids. CDR1 is SGDLS and CDR2 is YYNGEE in the germline V gene. Trimming cost V 6 bases and J 0 bases, with 15 bases left between them.

The chain is built from TRBV13 and TRBJ2-3; 11 nucleotides align to TRBD2. Germline CDR1 reads PRHDT; CDR2 reads FYEKMQ (reference sequence). With 3 bases clipped from V and 7 bases from J, the junction kept 12 bases outside the gene matches. The CDR3 contains 17 residues. The DNA of the CDR3 is TGTGCCAGCAGCTTCGACTATAGCGGGGGGGCTTCTCATACGCAGTATTTT. Amino acid sequence: CASSFDYSGGASHTQYF.

This clone showed up just a few times. The chain has TRBV7-2 and TRBJ1-3; TRBD1 is a possible D gene (6 bases). From germline, CDR1 is SGHTA and CDR2 FQGNSA. V gave up 1 base and J gave up 4 bases, with 11 bases separating them. The CDR3 runs 15 residues. The CDR3 coding sequence is TGTGCCAGCAGCTTAGAGTCAGGGGAAGGAAACACCATATATTTT. It codes for CASSLESGEGNTIYF.

The chain is built from TRBV7-9 and TRBJ1-2; 9 nucleotides match TRBD1. J lost 9 bases, V lost 2 bases, and 10 bases had no gene match. CDR1 and CDR2 (germline): SEHNR, FQNEAQ (reference sequence). The CDR3 is made up of 15 amino acids. The CDR3 here is CASSLIVGTGLRYTF. In DNA form, the CDR3 reads TGTGCCAGCAGCTTAATCGTGGGGACAGGGTTGCGCTACACCTTC.

This clone was counted a single time. This chain uses TRBV20-1 with TRBJ2-7, with 10 bases identical to TRBD1. CDR3 length equals 13 residues. Trimming removed 3 bases from V and 3 bases from J; junction bases left unmatched: 2. CDR1 and CDR2 (germline): DFQATT, SNEGSKA (reference sequence). The CDR3 sequence is CSASWDRGYEQYF. CDR3 bases: TGCAGTGCTAGTTGGGACAGGGGCTACGAGCAGTACTTC.

The chain carries TRBV5-4 and TRBJ2-7; D may be TRBD1 (5 bases). V lost 0 bases to trimming and J lost 0 bases, with 10 bases between them. CDR1 SGHNT and CDR2 YYREEE come from the germline V gene (reference sequence). CDR3 length equals 15 residues. CDR3 nucleotide sequence: TGTGCCAGCAGCTTGGTGTCAGGACACTCCTACGAGCAGTACTTC. Its protein product is CASSLVSGHSYEQYF.

The CDR3 region is CASSQFSGLTGELFF. The CDR3, as DNA: TGTGCCAGCAGCCAATTCTCAGGGCTCACCGGGGAGCTGTTTTTT. V is TRBV3-1 (or the pseudogene TRBV3-2) and J is TRBJ2-2; tentative D call: TRBD1 (5 bases). The CDR3 loop spans 15 amino acids. V lost 2 bases to trimming and J lost 4 bases, with 11 bases between them. Germline lookup yields CDR1 LGHDT and CDR2 YNNKEL (reference sequence).

The rearrangement joins TRBV21-1 to TRBJ1-2. TRBV21-1 is a pseudogene. CDR3 length equals 15 residues. The CDR3 coding sequence is TGTGCCAGCAGCAAAGAGGAGGGGCCCAACTATGGCTACACCTTC. It translates to CASSKEEGPNYGYTF.

The chain has TRBV10-3 and TRBJ1-3; D might be TRBD1 (6 bases). The CDR3 is 14 amino acids. Germline CDR1 is ENHRY and CDR2 is SYGVKD. Trimming left V 7 bases short and J 3 bases short, with 13 bases between. Here the CDR3 reads CAITGGASGNTIYF. CDR3 in DNA: TGTGCCATCACGGGGGGCGCGAGTGGAAACACCATATATTTT.

The chain couples TRBV5-5 to TRBJ1-1; no firm D call. V was pared by 2 bases and J by 7 bases, with 12 bases between. Germline V CDR1 and CDR2: SGHKS, YYEKEE (reference sequence). The CDR3 consists of 13 residues. The CDR3 coding sequence is TGTGCCAGCAGCTTTGTACCGCCCGGTGAAGCTTTCTTT. Translating it yields CASSFVPPGEAFF.

The rearrangement joins TRBV18 to TRBJ1-1, with D hard to call. CDR3 size: 15 residues. V was clipped by 0 bases and J by 5 bases, with 13 bases between them. Germline V gene data show CDR1 as KGHSH and CDR2 as LQKENI. This CDR3 reads CASSPPSVTWTEAFF. The CDR3 bases are TGTGCCAGCTCACCACCGTCGGTCACCTGGACTGAAGCTTTCTTT.

The rearrangement links TRBV27 to TRBJ1-1; D call uncertain. The CDR3 covers 13 residues. V lost 3 bases, J lost 9 bases, and 14 bases lay in between. The germline V gene has CDR1 MNHEY and CDR2 SMNVEV (reference sequence). CDR3 DNA: TGTGCCAGCAGTTTTGGAAGCAGACTCCAAGCTTTCTTT. Residues: CASSFGSRLQAFF.

This clone was seen just once. V is TRBV14 and J is TRBJ2-3, with TRBD2 identical over 8 bases. The trim removed 3 bases at V and 0 bases at J, leaving 5 bases unmatched. There are 16 residues in the CDR3. Per the germline V gene, CDR1 is SGHDN and CDR2 is FVKESK. CDR3 protein: CASSQGPSGSTDTQYF. The CDR3 DNA reads as TGTGCCAGCAGCCAGGGGCCTAGCGGGAGCACAGATACGCAGTATTTT.

This chain joins TRBV28 and TRBJ1-6, with D perhaps matching TRBD1 (6 bases). The CDR3 runs to 14 residues. Germline V gene sequence: CDR1 MDHEN, CDR2 SYDVKM. V gave up 6 bases and J gave up 7 bases, with 13 bases separating them. The CDR3 loop is CASRRGGANSPLHF. CDR3 nucleotides: TGTGCCAGCAGACGGGGGGGGGCCAATTCACCCCTCCACTTT.

The chain employs TRBV5-1 and TRBJ2-5; D is ambiguous. The length of the CDR3 is 12 residues. Germline V gene sequence: CDR1 SGHRS, CDR2 YFSETQ. The V end was cut by 3 bases, the J end by 5 bases, with 8 bases between. The CDR3 sequence: CASSSHLETQYF. CDR3 sequence (DNA): TGCGCCAGCAGCTCCCACTTGGAGACCCAGTACTTC.

The chain employs TRBV5-8 and TRBJ1-6; 11 positions match TRBD1. V lost 5 bases, J lost 10 bases, and 14 bases stayed unmatched. The CDR3 has 17 residues. In germline, CDR1 is SGHTS, CDR2 YDEGEE. DNA of the CDR3: TGTGCCAGCAGTCTCCGGACAGGGGGCCTCCAAGGCTCACCCCTCCACTTT. Translation gives CASSLRTGGLQGSPLHF.

This chain connects TRBV10-3 to TRBJ2-2; 8 bases line up with TRBD1. The germline V gene encodes CDR1 ENHRY and CDR2 SYGVKD. CDR3 length equals 16 residues. V lost 6 bases to trimming and J lost 5 bases; unmatched junction nucleotides: 11. The CDR3 is CAIRSGGTGGTGELFF. CDR3 in DNA: TGTGCCATCAGGAGTGGCGGGACAGGAGGGACCGGGGAGCTGTTTTTT.

The rearrangement links TRBV28 to TRBJ2-1; 8 nucleotides line up with TRBD2. Germline CDR1 reads MDHEN; CDR2 reads SYDVKM. The CDR3 is 16 amino acids. The V segment lost 6 bases and the J segment 3 bases; nucleotides outside the gene matches: 10. The CDR3 DNA follows: TGTGCCAGCAGCTCCCCCGCAAGCGGGAGCTACAATGAGCAGTTCTTC. Translation: CASSSPASGSYNEQFF.

The chain carries TRBV15 and TRBJ2-5, with 8 bases that match TRBD2. Germline CDR1 and CDR2: LNHNV and YYDKDF (reference sequence). This CDR3 has 15 amino acids. The V segment lost 3 bases and the J segment 2 bases; nucleotides outside the gene matches: 5. CDR3 coding DNA: TGTGCCACCAGCAGGGGGGGCGGGGGGCAAGAGACCCAGTACTTC. Protein product: CATSRGGGGQETQYF.

This chain uses TRBV5-4 with TRBJ1-5; possible D gene TRBD1, 6 bases. The germline V and J ends were trimmed by 4 bases and 2 bases, with 16 bases remaining between them. Germline V gives CDR1 SGHNT, CDR2 YYREEE (reference sequence). CDR3 length: 16 amino acids. CDR3 region: CASSRRGGEGNQPQHF. The CDR3 DNA is TGTGCCAGCAGCCGTAGAGGGGGGGAAGGCAATCAGCCCCAGCATTTT.

The rearrangement joins TRBV29-1 to TRBJ1-2, with TRBD1 as a possible D gene (5 bases). CDR1 SQVTM and CDR2 ANQGSEA come from the germline V gene. The length of the CDR3 is 14 residues. V lost 4 bases and J lost 3, with 15 bases in between. The CDR3 is CSVATDTNDYGYTF. The CDR3 nucleotides read TGCAGCGTTGCGACAGATACGAACGACTATGGCTACACCTTC.